Listed below are T cell receptor beta chains from one sample, sequenced in a study of shared clonotypes between healthy human individuals. Sequencing used immunoSEQ multiplex PCR; TCRdb keeps in-frame clones, though not all of them. The sample shows around 2.5 million clones, more than 85% of them seen only once. Source material: naive CD4+ T cells from PBMCs. The receptors originated from a young man in good health. Some clones in this sample may be carry-over from other donors' samples. Each CDR3 is given with its conserved first and last residue. The D gene is left open where the match is weak. The listing skips clone size in some rows; elsewhere it reads once, few, many or a size class.

TRBJ1-5,.,TRBV7-2,.,CASSLVENQPQHF,TGTGCCAGCAGCTTAGTAGAAAATCAGCCCCAGCATTTT
TRBJ2-7,.,TRBV28,.,CASSRDQTSYEQYF,TGTGCCAGTTCCCGGGACCAAACTTCCTACGAGCAGTACTTC
TRBJ1-1,TRBD1,TRBV19,once,CASSTRGAMNTEAFF,TGTGCCAGTAGTACCAGGGGGGCCATGAACACTGAAGCTTTCTTT
TRBJ1-6,TRBD1,TRBV5-1,.,CASSDGQGGSPLHF,TGCGCCAGCAGCGATGGACAGGGAGGTTCACCCCTCCACTTT
TRBJ1-2,.,TRBV4-2,.,CASSQASGSLNYGYTF,TGTGCCAGCAGCCAAGCTTCCGGGTCCCTCAACTATGGCTACACCTTC
TRBJ2-3,.,TRBV7-2,.,CASSLVGGGTDTQYF,TGTGCCAGCAGCTTAGTTGGCGGAGGCACAGATACGCAGTATTTT
TRBJ2-3,.,TRBV2,once,CASSLDRRTDTQYF,TGTGCCAGCAGTCTTGACCGACGCACAGATACGCAGTATTTT
TRBJ2-7,TRBD2,TRBV6-1,once,CASSEFSGRTYEQYF,TGTGCCAGCAGTGAATTTAGCGGGAGAACCTACGAGCAGTACTTC
TRBJ2-5,.,TRBV6-1,.,CASLRGRNLGETQYF,TGTGCTTCCCTAAGGGGACGAAATCTGGGAGAGACCCAGTACTTC
TRBJ2-7,.,TRBV5-1,.,CASSQNWGLDEQYF,TGCGCCAGCAGCCAAAATTGGGGTTTAGACGAGCAGTACTTC
TRBJ1-5,TRBD1,TRBV27,.,CASGGTASNQPQHF,TGTGCCAGCGGGGGGACAGCTAGCAATCAGCCCCAGCATTTT
TRBJ1-1,.,TRBV5-6,.,CASSLIPRGITEAFF,TGTGCCAGCAGCTTGATCCCTCGGGGGATCACTGAAGCTTTCTTT
TRBJ1-1,.,TRBV6-1,.,CASSSFPTMNTEAFF,TGTGCCAGCAGTTCCTTCCCAACCATGAACACTGAAGCTTTCTTT
TRBJ1-1,.,TRBV4-1,few,CASSHGHLNTEAFF,TGCGCCAGCAGCCACGGACACTTGAACACTGAAGCTTTCTTT
TRBJ1-1,.,TRBV28,.,CASSESSKGRTEAFF,TGTGCCAGCAGTGAGTCGAGCAAGGGGCGGACTGAAGCTTTCTTT
TRBJ2-7,.,TRBV7-2,.,CASSLGAGSYEQYF,TGTGCCAGCAGCTTAGGCGCGGGATCCTACGAGCAGTACTTC
TRBJ1-2,.,TRBV14,few,CASSETDGSGGYTF,TGTGCCAGCAGCGAGACCGACGGATCCGGTGGCTACACCTTC
TRBJ2-3,.,TRBV5-1,.,CASSWNYFTDTQYF,TGCGCCAGCAGCTGGAATTATTTCACAGATACGCAGTATTTT
TRBJ1-5,.,TRBV23-1,.,CASSWRDGDSNQPQHF,TGCGCCAGCAGTTGGAGGGACGGCGATAGCAATCAGCCCCAGCATTTT
TRBJ2-7,.,TRBV27,few,CASSQTGLYEQYF,TGTGCCAGCAGTCAGACAGGACTCTACGAGCAGTACTTC
TRBJ2-3,.,TRBV28,.,CASSVRVDTQYF,TGTGCCAGCAGCGTCCGGGTGGATACGCAGTATTTT
TRBJ1-5,.,TRBV27,.,CASRPGSKQGGQPQHF,TGTGCCAGCAGGCCCGGGTCCAAGCAGGGCGGTCAGCCCCAGCATTTT
TRBJ1-2,TRBD1,TRBV28,.,CASRQGARVGYTF,TGTGCCAGCCGCCAGGGGGCGCGAGTTGGCTACACCTTC
TRBJ1-4,.,TRBV5-1,.,CASSVPGTEKLFF,TGCGCCAGCAGCGTACCGGGGACAGAAAAACTGTTTTTT
TRBJ2-1,TRBD2,TRBV5-1,.,CASSSGGGLAEDPYNEQFF,TGCGCCAGCAGTTCGGGAGGGGGACTAGCGGAGGACCCCTACAATGAGCAGTTCTTC
TRBJ2-2,.,TRBV15,.,CATSRGQGGTGELFF,TGTGCCACCAGCAGAGGACAGGGAGGCACCGGGGAGCTGTTTTTT
TRBJ2-1,.,TRBV11-3,.,CASSPGERSDNEQFF,TGTGCCAGCAGCCCAGGGGAACGGTCGGACAATGAGCAGTTCTTC
TRBJ2-7,TRBD2,TRBV28,.,CASRTGTSAYEQYF,TGTGCCAGCAGGACCGGGACTAGCGCCTACGAGCAGTACTTC
TRBJ2-1,.,TRBV19,.,CASRTAAEQFF,TGTGCCAGTAGAACGGCGGCAGAGCAGTTCTTC
TRBJ2-1,TRBD1,TRBV6-5,.,CASTPDRGRIGEQFF,TGTGCCAGCACACCAGACAGGGGGAGGATTGGTGAGCAGTTCTTC
TRBJ1-1,.,TRBV19,.,CASSIGTGLAFF,TGTGCCAGTAGTATAGGAACAGGGTTGGCTTTCTTT
TRBJ2-6,.,TRBV2,.,CARQIPWGRIVSGANVLTF,TGTGCCAGGCAAATCCCGTGGGGCAGAATCGTCTCTGGGGCCAACGTCCTGACTTTC
TRBJ2-7,.,TRBV28,.,CASSFEGVRGPSRYF,TGTGCCAGCAGTTTTGAGGGTGTGAGGGGCCCATCGCGGTACTTC
TRBJ1-5,.,TRBV7-8,.,CASSSGGGPGQPQHF,TGTGCCAGCAGCTCGGGCGGGGGGCCGGGGCAGCCCCAGCATTTT
TRBJ2-7,.,TRBV19,.,CASSKEFPTYEQYF,TGTGCCAGTAGTAAGGAGTTCCCTACCTACGAGCAGTACTTC
TRBJ1-1,.,TRBV28,.,CASTPLGRLGADTEAFF,TGTGCCAGCACCCCCTTAGGGCGCTTGGGCGCGGACACTGAAGCTTTCTTT
TRBJ2-7,TRBD1,TRBV27,.,CASSLDRGAYEQYF,TGTGCCAGCAGCTTAGACAGGGGGGCCTACGAGCAGTACTTC
TRBJ2-5,.,TRBV1,.,CTSSLAKDGGPRQYF,TGCACCAGCAGCCTAGCTAAAGATGGAGGACCGAGGCAGTACTTC
TRBJ2-2,TRBD2,TRBV9,.,CASSVVALAGNTGELFF,TGTGCCAGCAGCGTTGTAGCCCTAGCGGGAAACACCGGGGAGCTGTTTTTT
TRBJ1-1,.,TRBV6-5,.,CASSYLPGPGDTEAFF,TGTGCCAGCAGTTACTTACCGGGACCAGGGGACACTGAAGCTTTCTTT
TRBJ1-2,.,TRBV28,.,CASRQRGSDGYTF,TGTGCCAGCAGGCAAAGGGGGTCGGATGGCTACACCTTC
TRBJ2-5,.,TRBV4-1,.,CASSPAIVGTVETQYF,TGCGCCAGCAGCCCCGCCATTGTCGGAACGGTGGAGACCCAGTACTTC
TRBJ1-1,.,TRBV6-6,.,CASSRPVVNTEAFF,TGTGCCAGCAGCAGGCCAGTAGTGAACACTGAAGCTTTCTTT
TRBJ1-2,.,TRBV29-1,.,CSVASLVGNYTF,TGCAGCGTTGCAAGTCTAGTTGGAAACTACACCTTC
TRBJ2-7,.,TRBV11-1,.,CASSWDGYEQYF,TGTGCCAGCAGCTGGGACGGCTACGAGCAGTACTTC
TRBJ2-2,TRBD2,TRBV7-8,.,CASSLRTSGRATTGELFF,TGTGCCAGCAGCTTAAGGACTAGCGGGAGGGCGACCACCGGGGAGCTGTTTTTT
TRBJ2-5,.,TRBV19,.,CASSAERVTQYF,TGTGCCAGTAGCGCCGAGAGGGTGACCCAGTACTTC
TRBJ2-7,TRBD2,TRBV7-9,.,CASTPRGLAGVEQYF,TGTGCCAGCACCCCTCGGGGACTAGCGGGAGTGGAGCAGTACTTC
TRBJ2-3,.,TRBV9,.,CASSVRVTDTQYF,TGTGCCAGCAGCGTTCGAGTCACAGATACGCAGTATTTT
TRBJ2-1,.,TRBV7-9,once,CASSLLRPGRPNEQFF,TGTGCCAGCAGCTTACTTCGTCCGGGAAGGCCCAATGAGCAGTTCTTC
TRBJ2-1,.,TRBV25-1,.,CASGHSYNEQFF,TGTGCCAGCGGCCACTCCTACAATGAGCAGTTCTTC
TRBJ2-1,.,TRBV6-1,.,CASSARGYEQFF,TGTGCCAGCAGTGCGCGGGGCTATGAGCAGTTCTTC
TRBJ1-2,.,TRBV5-1,.,CASSPRDGGVYGYTF,TGCGCCAGCAGCCCCCGGGACGGCGGGGTCTATGGCTACACCTTC